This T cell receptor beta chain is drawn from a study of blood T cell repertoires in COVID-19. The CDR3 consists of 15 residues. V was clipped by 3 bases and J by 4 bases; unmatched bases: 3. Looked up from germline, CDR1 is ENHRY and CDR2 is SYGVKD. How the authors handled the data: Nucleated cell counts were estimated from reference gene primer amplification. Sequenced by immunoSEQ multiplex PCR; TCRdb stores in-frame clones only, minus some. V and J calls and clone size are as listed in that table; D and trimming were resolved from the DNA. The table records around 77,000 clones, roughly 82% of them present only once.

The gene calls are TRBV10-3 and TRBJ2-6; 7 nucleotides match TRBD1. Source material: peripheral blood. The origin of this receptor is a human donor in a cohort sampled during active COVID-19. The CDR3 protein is CAISEGGGGANVLTF. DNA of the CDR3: TGTGCCATCAGTGAAGGGGGCGGCGGGGCCAACGTCCTGACTTTC.